This T cell receptor (beta chain) was recovered during a study of cytomegalovirus exposure and HLA in healthy donors. The PCR had 60 Vbeta and 13 Jbeta primers. Sequencing used immunoSEQ multiplex PCR; TCRdb keeps in-frame clones, though not all of them. This table has 100,000 to 150,000 clones, roughly 81% appearing once. The CDR3 totals 16 residues. CDR1 is ENHRY and CDR2 is SYGVKD in the germline V gene. V trimming: 7 bases; J trimming: 4 bases; junction bases outside the gene matches: 13. Sequencing used PBMCs. The J gene is TRBJ2-3, the V gene TRBV10-3; TRBD1 agrees at 8 bases. This clonotype originated in a woman aged 30 to 39 in good health and CMV-seronegative. The CDR3 sequence is CAITTLDRGGPDTQYF. DNA for the CDR3: TGTGCCATCACCACTCTTGACAGGGGTGGTCCAGATACGCAGTATTTT.